These T cell receptor beta chains were read from a single sample in a study of T cells after posttransplantation cyclophosphamide. Sequenced by immunoSEQ multiplex PCR; TCRdb stores in-frame clones only, minus some. The table shows roughly 23,000 clones, with 80% to 90% occurring only once. The material was PBMCs, obtained after allogeneic stem cell transplant with posttransplant cyclophosphamide. These TCRs come from a female patient between 30 and 39 years old who received an allogeneic stem cell transplant from an unrelated donor, was CMV-positive, and had no GVHD. Some T cells may have come from the graft donor. The CDR3 runs from the conserved cysteine through the conserved F or W. The order of the fields is J gene, V gene, CDR3 protein.

J gene: TRBJ2-7; V gene: TRBV6-5; CDR3 protein: CASSYIGTGIRYEQYF
J gene: TRBJ1-5; V gene: TRBV30; CDR3 protein: CAWSADRVRGNQPQHF
J gene: TRBJ1-5; V gene: TRBV6-5; CDR3 protein: CASSNSQPQHF
J gene: TRBJ2-2; V gene: TRBV27; CDR3 protein: CASRRGASGELFF
J gene: TRBJ2-2; V gene: TRBV18; CDR3 protein: CASSSPTDNTGELFF
J gene: TRBJ2-5; V gene: TRBV5-4; CDR3 protein: CASSLFPAGGQETQYF
J gene: TRBJ1-1; V gene: TRBV5-6; CDR3 protein: CASSLGGGRGYTEAFF
J gene: -; V gene: TRBV10-3; CDR3 protein: CATQGAHEQYF
J gene: TRBJ1-5; V gene: TRBV19; CDR3 protein: CSTGTGSQPQHF
J gene: TRBJ1-4; V gene: TRBV9; CDR3 protein: CASSQTGDEKLFF
J gene: TRBJ2-1; V gene: TRBV9; CDR3 protein: CASSPRGGQKNEQFF
J gene: TRBJ2-5; V gene: TRBV19; CDR3 protein: CASSHETSTGTGPRGTQYF
J gene: TRBJ2-3; V gene: TRBV4-2; CDR3 protein: CASSQAVGLGARDTQYF
J gene: TRBJ2-1; V gene: TRBV30; CDR3 protein: CAWKQGADEQFF
J gene: TRBJ1-1; V gene: TRBV10-3; CDR3 protein: CATQGQPMNTEAFF
J gene: TRBJ2-1; V gene: TRBV11-2; CDR3 protein: CASSSLQGYNEQFF
J gene: TRBJ1-5; V gene: TRBV11-3; CDR3 protein: CASSSGPAQPQHF
J gene: TRBJ1-1; V gene: TRBV4-1; CDR3 protein: CASSLFFDRYREAFF
J gene: TRBJ2-7; V gene: TRBV15; CDR3 protein: CATSRGTPLAYEQYF
J gene: TRBJ2-2; V gene: TRBV18; CDR3 protein: CASSSTGPNTGELFF
J gene: TRBJ1-3; V gene: TRBV9; CDR3 protein: CASSASFRHSGNTIYF
J gene: TRBJ1-5; V gene: TRBV6-1; CDR3 protein: CASSVRLQGGQYQPQHF
J gene: TRBJ2-1; V gene: TRBV18; CDR3 protein: CASSPLASYNEQFF
J gene: TRBJ2-1; V gene: TRBV10-1; CDR3 protein: CASSLTGGSYNEQFF
J gene: TRBJ1-2; V gene: TRBV12-5; CDR3 protein: CASGLQGYYGYTF
J gene: TRBJ2-5; V gene: TRBV20-1; CDR3 protein: CSARSETQYF
J gene: TRBJ2-7; V gene: TRBV7-7; CDR3 protein: CASSLAQGASYEQYF
J gene: TRBJ2-7; V gene: TRBV5-4; CDR3 protein: CASSFDRVNEQYF
J gene: TRBJ1-2; V gene: TRBV29-1; CDR3 protein: CSVYRDRGYGYTF
J gene: TRBJ1-6; V gene: TRBV10-3; CDR3 protein: CAISGSGTGDSPLHF
J gene: TRBJ1-6; V gene: TRBV7-3; CDR3 protein: CASSLEAQGLSPLHF
J gene: TRBJ2-1; V gene: TRBV7-9; CDR3 protein: CASRATNEQFF
J gene: TRBJ1-4; V gene: TRBV5-1; CDR3 protein: CASSLSSGNGEKLFF
J gene: TRBJ2-1; V gene: TRBV5-6; CDR3 protein: CASSLRRAEQFF
J gene: TRBJ1-2; V gene: TRBV27; CDR3 protein: CASSRTGSYGYTF
J gene: TRBJ1-5; V gene: TRBV27; CDR3 protein: CASSLDNSNQPQHF
J gene: TRBJ1-4; V gene: TRBV28; CDR3 protein: CASSPTGTGNEKLFF
J gene: TRBJ1-1; V gene: TRBV4-3; CDR3 protein: CASSQDWGGNTEAFF
J gene: TRBJ2-1; V gene: TRBV7-2; CDR3 protein: CASSLEGQAYEQFF
J gene: TRBJ2-7; V gene: TRBV28; CDR3 protein: CASSFPAGGPGAYEQYF